This T cell receptor beta chain came from a study of blood T cell repertoires in COVID-19 (TCRdb year 2020). About the investigation overall: Samples from collaborators originated in the United States, Italy and Spain and spanned both the acute and convalescent phases of COVID-19. The prospective study material was composed of cDNA or gDNA derived from T cells, B-cell-depleted T cells, or PBMCs. The dataset comprised deeply sampled blood TCRbeta repertoires from subjects exposed to, actively infected with, or recovered from COVID-19. The repertoires were released in a freely available public database intended as a resource for research on the immune response to SARS-CoV-2. Samples came from the ongoing ImmuneRACE study (first 160 participants) plus 1,254 subjects from 6 global collaborators. Nearly every sample came with metadata listing a de-identified subject ID, COVID-19 status, age in years and sex. Where HLA class I and class II types were available, the types were taken from metadata supplied by the sample provider, not from assay-based typing. Overall study outcomes, separate from this receptor: Clinical and demographic metadata were provided uncurated, with the amount varying by source and participant.

The CDR1 and CDR2 encoded by the germline V gene (reference sequence) are WNHNN and SYGVQD. The CDR3 numbers 13 residues from cysteine through phenylalanine. The only DNA kept is the CDR3, 39 bases in frame from the first base. The trim is 6 bases for V and 4 bases for J, with a gap of 10 bases between the germline ends. The collaborating institutions used their own protocols to collect whole blood in K2EDTA tubes. For TCRbeta analysis, collaborators shipped samples in one of three forms: frozen whole blood, isolated PBMCs, or DNA extracted from either of those sample types. About this clone itself: It lacks a known antigen. Within one base of it there is no much larger clone, and no base qualities were kept.

TCRbeta CDR3 regions were amplified from genomic DNA using the immunoSEQ Assay, a bias-controlled multiplex PCR. For the original study's pipeline: Within the assay, amplification of reference gene primers was used to estimate how many nucleated cells each sample contained. To quantify the absolute abundance of each unique TCRbeta CDR3 rearrangement, sequence reads were collapsed and filtered. For each sample, productive Simpson clonality was calculated as the square root of Simpson's diversity index across productive rearrangements. TCRdb stores this immuneACCESS table with in-frame sequences only. Part of the clones is absent; in the studies checked, under half of the shortfall reflects unresolved V genes, and no reason is known for the rest. V, J and clone size derive from that table, while D and trimming were established from the DNA sequence. The sample data list 62,000 or so clones, and over 75% of these were observed just once. 2% to 2.5% of the sample belongs to the ten largest clones.

The TCR was taken from a human donor in a cohort sampled during active COVID-19. The chain links TRBV10-1 with TRBJ1-5, with TRBD1 perhaps the D gene, on 5 matching bases. Input material: peripheral blood. The DNA sequence is TGCGCCAGCAGAGGGACTTTAAATCAGCCCCAGCATTTT. This yields the protein CASRGTLNQPQHF.